Each of the 25 T cell receptor beta chains below was sequenced from the same sample in a study of shared T cell receptors in the human thymus. Clones were read by immunoSEQ multiplex PCR, and TCRdb kept only the in-frame ones, dropping some. This table has more than 300,000 clones, 95% appearing once. Sequencing used thymocytes. These receptors originate from a human donor.

This chain links TRBV6-4 with TRBJ2-2; possibly TRBD1 for D (6 bases). From germline, CDR1 is MRHNA and CDR2 SNTAGT. V lost 9 bases and J lost 5, with 22 bases in between. The length of the CDR3 is 16 residues. The CDR3 protein is CASKRGHTLVTGELFF. CDR3 in DNA: TGTGCCAGTAAAAGGGGACACACGCTGGTTACCGGGGAGCTGTTTTTT.

The V gene is TRBV5-6, the J gene TRBJ2-3; TRBD1 is a possible D gene (6 bases). Germline assignment: CDR1 SGHDT and CDR2 YYEEEE. Deletions cut 2 bases from V and 0 bases from J, with 13 bases between. The CDR3 is made up of 16 amino acids. This chain's CDR3 is CASSFERDNSTDTQYF. For the CDR3, the DNA is TGTGCCAGCAGCTTCGAACGGGACAATAGCACAGATACGCAGTATTTT.

V and J are TRBV28 and TRBJ2-1; D may correspond to TRBD1 or TRBD2 (5 bases each). This CDR3 comprises 14 residues. Trimming pared 7 bases from V and 6 bases from J, leaving 16 bases between. The germline V gene encodes CDR1 MDHEN and CDR2 SYDVKM. The CDR3 coding sequence is TGTGCCAGCACCCTGAGAACAGGAGGCAATGAGCAGTTCTTC. Its protein product is CASTLRTGGNEQFF. The full variable domain, completed using reference TRBV28 and TRBJ2-1, is DVKVTQSSRYLVKRTGEKVFLECVQDMDHENMFWYRQDPGLGLRLIYFSYDVKMKEKGDIPEGYSVSREKKERFSLILESASTNQTSMYLCASTLRTGGNEQFFGPGTRLTVL.

The CDR3, as DNA: TGTGCCAGCAGCGCGGTTCCCTACGAGCAGTACTTC. Amino acid sequence: CASSAVPYEQYF. This sequence joins TRBV27 and TRBJ2-7; D not certain. Trimming shortened V by 6 bases and J by 2 bases, and 8 bases separated the two germline ends. In germline, CDR1 is MNHEY, CDR2 SMNVEV (reference sequence). The length of the CDR3 is 12 residues.

The chain employs TRBV28 and TRBJ1-1, with D maybe TRBD1 (5 bases). V dropped 4 bases and J dropped 5 bases, with 17 bases sitting between them. Looked up from germline, CDR1 is MDHEN and CDR2 is SYDVKM. This CDR3 is built from 15 residues. This chain's CDR3 is CASSSPRVEGTEAFF. In DNA, the CDR3 is TGTGCCAGCAGTTCCCCCCGCGTGGAGGGGACTGAAGCTTTCTTT.

The chain employs TRBV7-8 and TRBJ1-5; D is unresolved. Per germline, CDR1 SGHVS and CDR2 FQNEAQ. This CDR3 comprises 15 residues. V was pared by 2 bases and J by 0 bases, with 8 bases between. The CDR3 here is CASSLRSHSNQPQHF. The CDR3 DNA reads as TGTGCCAGCAGCTTACGATCTCATAGCAATCAGCCCCAGCATTTT.

This chain links TRBV4-3 with TRBJ2-5, with TRBD2 matching over 12 bases. V shed 0 bases and J 5 bases; nucleotides not matched to a gene: 19. Germline lookup yields CDR1 LGHNA and CDR2 YSLEER. CDR3 length: 21 residues. CDR3 in amino acids: CASSQDPGKGLAGLRKETQYF. CDR3 in DNA: TGCGCCAGCAGCCAAGATCCCGGGAAAGGACTAGCGGGATTGAGGAAGGAGACCCAGTACTTC.

This clone was seen just once. The chain couples TRBV2 to TRBJ2-5; no reliable D call. Trimming left V 6 bases short and J 5 bases short, with 13 bases between. Germline CDR1 is SNHLY and CDR2 is FYNNEI. This CDR3 contains 13 residues. The CDR3: CASRPSLEETQYF. As DNA, the CDR3 is TGTGCCAGCAGGCCTAGTCTTGAGGAGACCCAGTACTTC.

This clone was detected only once. The CDR3 nucleotides are TGCGCCAGCAGCTTGGCCTTTCTGGGTTTAAACTACGAGCAGTACTTC. Its translation: CASSLAFLGLNYEQYF. The chain links TRBV5-1 to TRBJ2-7; no firm D call. The germline gives CDR1 SGHRS, CDR2 YFSETQ. The length of the CDR3 is 16 residues. Trimming shortened V by 0 bases and J by 3 bases, and 16 bases separated the two germline ends.

The chain links TRBV5-1 to TRBJ1-2, with D maybe TRBD1 (6 bases). CDR1 SGHRS and CDR2 YFSETQ come from the germline V gene. This CDR3 has 13 residues. Trimming shortened V by 4 bases and J by 3 bases, and 10 bases separated the two germline ends. As DNA, the CDR3 is TGCGCCAGCAGCCCACAGGGAGACTATGGCTACACCTTC. Its protein product is CASSPQGDYGYTF.

The gene calls are TRBV7-8 and TRBJ2-2; 12 bases line up with TRBD1. The CDR3 spans 18 residues. V gave up 3 bases and J gave up 3 bases; unmatched junction bases: 8. Germline lookup yields CDR1 SGHVS and CDR2 FQNEAQ. CDR3 coding DNA: TGTGCCAGCAGCTTCCACCGGGACAGGGGGCGTCACACCGGGGAGCTGTTTTTT. Protein sequence: CASSFHRDRGRHTGELFF.

The chain combines TRBV23-1 with TRBJ2-7; 8 positions match TRBD1. TRBV23-1 is flagged as an ORF with uncertain function. With 0 bases clipped from V and 4 bases from J, the junction kept 14 bases outside the gene matches. The CDR3 consists of 18 residues. CDR3 loop: CASSQSEPRRGRGYEQYF. Here the CDR3 DNA reads TGCGCCAGCAGTCAATCTGAGCCCCGCAGGGGGCGGGGTTACGAGCAGTACTTC.

The gene calls are TRBV27 and TRBJ2-1, with TRBD2 identical over 10 bases. V lost 3 bases and J lost 9; bases outside the gene matches: 11. The CDR3 totals 16 residues. From germline, CDR1 is MNHEY and CDR2 SMNVEV (reference sequence). The CDR3 protein is CASSFQTSGLPSEQFF. The DNA for the CDR3 is TGTGCCAGCAGTTTCCAGACTAGCGGGTTGCCCAGTGAGCAGTTCTTC.

The gene calls are TRBV7-9 and TRBJ2-1, with D possibly matching TRBD2 (5 bases). The CDR3 totals 12 residues. CDR1 is SEHNR, CDR2 FQNEAQ, per germline (reference sequence). Trimming shortened V by 5 bases and J by 9 bases, and 11 bases separated the two germline ends. The CDR3, as DNA: TGTGCCAGCAGCCTACTAGGCGGTGAGCAGTTCTTC. As protein: CASSLLGGEQFF.

The rearrangement uses TRBV9 and TRBJ2-3, with 7 nucleotides matching TRBD2. J was trimmed by 0 bases and V by 2 bases; bases with no gene match: 18. The CDR3 contains 20 residues. The germline gives CDR1 SGDLS, CDR2 YYNGEE. The CDR3 DNA follows: TGTGCCAGCAGCGTCCCGGGACTACCCCCCCTCGGGTTTAGCACAGATACGCAGTATTTT. Its protein product is CASSVPGLPPLGFSTDTQYF.

J is TRBJ1-2 and V is TRBV19, with 9 bases fitting TRBD1. The CDR3 length is 14 residues. With V trimmed by 6 bases and J by 3 bases, 5 bases remained unmatched. Germline CDR1 LNHDA, CDR2 SQIVND (reference sequence). CDR3 sequence (DNA): TGTGCCAGTAGCCCCGACAGGGGGGACTATGGCTACACCTTC. This gives the protein CASSPDRGDYGYTF. Drawing the rest from reference TRBV19 and TRBJ1-2, the complete variable domain is DGGITQSPKYLFRKEGQNVTLSCEQNLNHDAMYWYRQDPGQGLRLIYYSQIVNDFQKGDIAEGYSVSREKKESFPLTVTSAQKNPTAFYLCASSPDRGDYGYTFGSGTRLTVV.

V and J are TRBV6-1 and TRBJ1-2, with D maybe TRBD1 (6 bases). The ends were cut back, 1 base at V and 3 bases at J, with 15 bases in the middle. The CDR3 runs to 16 residues. Germline CDR1 reads MNHNS; CDR2 reads SASEGT. The CDR3 DNA sequence: TGTGCCAGCAGTGAAGGAGGGGGGCCGGCCTACTATGGCTACACCTTC. Residues: CASSEGGGPAYYGYTF.

This chain uses TRBV27 with TRBJ1-2; no definite D call. V was clipped by 6 bases and J by 1 base, with 6 bases between them. Looked up from germline, CDR1 is MNHEY and CDR2 is SMNVEV (reference sequence). The CDR3 has 12 residues. The CDR3 DNA follows: TGTGCCAGCAGGGAGGGTAACTATGGCTACACCTTC. This sequence encodes CASREGNYGYTF.

The V and J genes are TRBV27 and TRBJ2-3, with 10 bases matching TRBD2. Germline loops: CDR1 MNHEY, CDR2 SMNVEV (reference sequence). The trim removed 3 bases at V and 2 bases at J, leaving 5 bases unmatched. This CDR3 comprises 16 residues. The chain's CDR3 is CASSFVSGRLTDTQYF. As DNA, the CDR3 is TGTGCCAGCAGTTTCGTTAGCGGGAGGCTCACAGATACGCAGTATTTT.

The chain links TRBV28 to TRBJ2-7, with 7 bases identical to TRBD1. The CDR3 consists of 14 residues. Trimming took 8 bases from V and 0 from J; bases not matched to a gene: 7. Germline V gene data show CDR1 as MDHEN and CDR2 as SYDVKM. CDR3 amino acids: CASPCRDSSYEQYF. In nucleotides, the CDR3 is TGTGCCAGCCCTTGCCGGGACAGCTCCTACGAGCAGTACTTC.

This sequence joins TRBV4-1 and TRBJ1-5; D call uncertain. The CDR3 sequence is 17 residues long. The V gene's germline CDR1 is MGHRA and CDR2 YSYEKL. Trimming left V 2 bases short and J 3 bases short, with 17 bases between. The CDR3 bases are TGCGCCAGCAGCCAACAACCCTCCTCGGGATTCAATCAGCCCCAGCATTTT. Translating gives CASSQQPSSGFNQPQHF.

The V gene is TRBV5-1, the J gene TRBJ2-1, with 7 bases lining up with TRBD1. CDR1 SGHRS and CDR2 YFSETQ come from the germline V gene. V lost 4 bases, J lost 5 bases, and 6 bases stayed unmatched. CDR3 length: 14 residues. The CDR3 spells CASSLGQDNNEQFF. The CDR3 DNA sequence: TGCGCCAGCAGCCTAGGACAGGATAACAATGAGCAGTTCTTC.

The chain carries TRBV13 and TRBJ2-1, with 7 bases fitting TRBD2. Germline V gene lookup returns CDR1 PRHDT and CDR2 FYEKMQ (reference sequence). This CDR3 contains 15 residues. V gave up 3 bases and J gave up 1 base; unmatched junction bases: 3. This chain's CDR3 is CASSFGGGSYNEQFF. In nucleotides, the CDR3 is TGTGCCAGCAGCTTCGGCGGGGGATCCTACAATGAGCAGTTCTTC. Looking up the rest from reference TRBV13 and TRBJ2-1 gives the full variable domain: AAGVIQSPRHLIKEKRETATLKCYPIPRHDTVYWYQQGPGQDPQFLISFYEKMQSDKGSIPDRFSAQQFSDYHSELNMSSLELGDSALYFCASSFGGGSYNEQFFGPGTRLTVL.

The chain uses TRBV28 and TRBJ2-3; 10 bases are a match to TRBD2. Germline V gives CDR1 MDHEN, CDR2 SYDVKM. V shed 5 bases and J 1 base; nucleotides not matched to a gene: 3. The CDR3 is made up of 15 amino acids. CDR3 in amino acids: CASSRAGGGTDTQYF. CDR3 sequence (DNA): TGTGCCAGCAGTAGAGCGGGAGGGGGCACAGATACGCAGTATTTT.

The V gene is TRBV25-1, the J gene TRBJ2-1, with D perhaps TRBD1 (5 bases). The CDR3 has 17 residues. Trimming pared 0 bases from V and 8 bases from J, leaving 20 bases between. Looked up from germline, CDR1 is MGHDK and CDR2 is SYGVNS. DNA for the CDR3: TGTGCCAGCAGTGAATATATCTGGCAGGGTGTGCCCGATGAGCAGTTCTTC. This codes for CASSEYIWQGVPDEQFF.